One and the same sample provided the 15 T cell receptor beta chains below, sequenced in a study of blood T cell repertoires in COVID-19. Profiling relied on immunoSEQ multiplex PCR, and the TCRdb table lists in-frame clones only, not all of them. The sample includes more than 450,000 clones, roughly 90% seen only once; the top ten take 0.65% to 0.9%. Sequenced material: PBMCs or T cells enriched from blood (not recorded which). The origin of the receptors is a woman aged 18 to 35 who had recovered from COVID-19.

This chain connects TRBV11-2 to TRBJ2-1; no definite D call. CDR1 is SGHAT and CDR2 is FQNNGV in the germline V gene. The CDR3 has 15 amino acids. V lost 2 bases and J 5 bases, leaving 13 bases between the germline ends. The CDR3 region is CASSLNPFLDNEQFF. CDR3 DNA sequence: TGTGCCAGCAGCTTAAACCCTTTCCTAGACAATGAGCAGTTCTTC.

The chain has TRBV5-6 and TRBJ1-1; 11 bases align to TRBD1. The CDR3 is 15 residues long. Germline loops: CDR1 SGHDT, CDR2 YYEEEE. The V segment lost 5 bases and the J segment 5 bases; nucleotides outside the gene matches: 8. CDR3 coding DNA: TGTGCCAGCAGTTTTTGGGACAGGGGGTATACTGAAGCTTTCTTT. Its translation: CASSFWDRGYTEAFF.

The chain uses TRBV10-1 and TRBJ2-5; possible D gene TRBD2, 6 bases. The CDR3 covers 15 residues. V lost 6 bases, J lost 5 bases, and 19 bases lay in between. Germline-derived CDR1 and CDR2 are WNHNN and SYGVQD (reference sequence). The CDR3 reads CASSPGLLNWETQYF. As DNA, the CDR3 is TGCGCCAGCAGCCCGGGACTTTTGAATTGGGAGACCCAGTACTTC.

This clone was detected only a few times. V and J are TRBV19 and TRBJ1-1, with unresolved D. The ends were cut back, 6 bases at V and 3 bases at J, with 5 bases in the middle. The CDR3 spans 11 residues. Looked up from germline, CDR1 is LNHDA and CDR2 is SQIVND (reference sequence). The CDR3 sequence: CASRTDTEAFF. Here the CDR3 DNA reads TGTGCCAGTAGAACTGACACTGAAGCTTTCTTT.

V gene TRBV30 combines with J gene TRBJ2-5, with 10 bases lining up with TRBD1. V lost 1 base, J lost 3 bases, and 5 bases stayed unmatched. Germline V gives CDR1 GTSNPN, CDR2 SVGIG (reference sequence). The CDR3 length is 15 residues. Here the CDR3 reads CAWSDGQGGKETQYF. The CDR3 nucleotides are TGTGCCTGGAGTGACGGACAGGGGGGGAAAGAGACCCAGTACTTC.

The chain combines TRBV29-1 with TRBJ2-3; no definite D call. Germline V gene data show CDR1 as SQVTM and CDR2 as ANQGSEA. The CDR3 extends over 12 amino acids. V was shortened by 1 base and J by 4 bases, with 6 bases between the two germline ends. The CDR3, as DNA: TGCAGCGTTGAAGCCACGGCAGATACGCAGTATTTT. Translation gives CSVEATADTQYF.

This clone was counted a few times. The chain employs TRBV28 and TRBJ1-2; D unclear. Between the trimmed V and J ends, which lost 6 bases and 1 base, there was a span of 9 bases. The CDR3 covers 13 residues. The germline CDR1 and CDR2 sequences are MDHEN and SYDVKM. The CDR3 nucleotides read TGTGCCAGCAGCTCCCCCTTTAACTATGGCTACACCTTC. It specifies CASSSPFNYGYTF.

The chain is built from TRBV27 and TRBJ1-4; 9 bases fit TRBD1. The V gene end was trimmed by 6 bases and the J gene end by 3 bases; junction bases not matched to a gene: 11. The CDR3 loop spans 17 amino acids. Germline V lookup: CDR1 MNHEY, CDR2 SMNVEV (reference sequence). CDR3 DNA: TGTGCCAGCAGCTTACTCCCACAGGGGGCGGCTAATGAAAAACTGTTTTTT. Amino acid sequence: CASSLLPQGAANEKLFF.

The chain employs TRBV6-6 and TRBJ1-1, with 7 bases identical to TRBD1. Germline CDR1 and CDR2: MNHNY and SVGAGI (reference sequence). The CDR3 is 14 residues long. After removal of 7 bases from V and 4 bases from J, the junction contained 9 bases not matched to a gene. CDR3 nucleotides: TGTGCCAGCAAGAGGGGGCTGATCGGCACTGAAGCTTTCTTT. Translation: CASKRGLIGTEAFF.

The V call is TRBV28, the J call TRBJ2-7; 9 bases agree with TRBD1. The CDR3 consists of 14 residues. The trim removed 2 bases at V and 2 bases at J, leaving 1 base unmatched. Germline V gene sequence: CDR1 MDHEN, CDR2 SYDVKM. Written as DNA, the CDR3 is TGTGCCAGCAGTTTAGGGGACAGGGCCTACGAGCAGTACTTC. It codes for CASSLGDRAYEQYF.

This clone has a single count. The CDR3 nucleotides are TGTGCCTCCGGGACAGGGGGTTCACAGCCCCAGCATTTT. Translated, it gives CASGTGGSQPQHF. The chain carries TRBV30 and TRBJ1-5; 11 bases match TRBD1. CDR1 and CDR2 (germline): GTSNPN, SVGIG (reference sequence). Trimming cost V 7 bases and J 7 bases; bases outside gene matches: 6. CDR3 size: 13 residues.

The rearrangement uses TRBV5-1 and TRBJ2-3, with 11 bases aligning to TRBD2. V was clipped by 7 bases and J by 7 bases; unmatched bases: 11. This CDR3 has 15 residues. Germline CDR1 SGHRS, CDR2 YFSETQ. The CDR3 DNA is TGCGCCAGCGGGTATAGCGGGGGGGCTGCTAATACGCAGTATTTT. This sequence encodes CASGYSGGAANTQYF.

This rearrangement joins TRBV27 to TRBJ2-7; possible D gene TRBD1, 6 bases. The germline V and J ends were trimmed by 4 bases and 2 bases, with 12 bases remaining between them. Germline CDR1 reads MNHEY; CDR2 reads SMNVEV (reference sequence). The CDR3 loop spans 14 amino acids. The CDR3 DNA is TGTGCCAGCAGTTACAGGGAGAGTCCCTACGAGCAGTACTTC. This codes for CASSYRESPYEQYF.

The chain is built from TRBV6-5 and TRBJ1-6, with TRBD1 as a possible D gene (6 bases). Germline CDR1 reads MNHEY; CDR2 reads SVGAGI. The germline V and J ends were trimmed by 10 bases and 4 bases, with 11 bases remaining between them. The CDR3 covers 13 residues. The CDR3 is CATWDTYNSPLHF. The CDR3 DNA reads TGTGCCACCTGGGACACGTATAATTCACCCCTCCACTTT.

The chain uses TRBV12-3 or TRBV12-4 and TRBJ2-3; D gene unclear. Trimming stripped 4 bases from V and 2 bases from J, with 4 bases between. There are 12 residues in the CDR3. CDR3 DNA sequence: TGTGCCAGCAGTTCCAACACAGATACGCAGTATTTT. It translates to CASSSNTDTQYF.